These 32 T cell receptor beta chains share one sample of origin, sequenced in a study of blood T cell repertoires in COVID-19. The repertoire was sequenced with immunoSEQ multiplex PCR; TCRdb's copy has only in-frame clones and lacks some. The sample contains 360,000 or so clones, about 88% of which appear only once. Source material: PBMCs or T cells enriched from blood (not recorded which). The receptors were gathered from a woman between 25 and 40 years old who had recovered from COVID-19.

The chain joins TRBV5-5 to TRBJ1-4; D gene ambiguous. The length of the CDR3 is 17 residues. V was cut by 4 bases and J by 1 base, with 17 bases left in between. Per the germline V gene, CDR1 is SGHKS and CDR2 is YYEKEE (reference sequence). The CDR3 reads CASSALPDRGTNEKLFF. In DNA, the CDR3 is TGTGCCAGCAGCGCCCTACCCGACCGGGGAACTAATGAAAAACTGTTTTTT. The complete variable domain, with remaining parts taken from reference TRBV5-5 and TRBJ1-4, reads DAGVTQSPTHLIKTRGQQVTLRCSPISGHKSVSWYQQVLGQGPQFIFQYYEKEERGRGNFPDRFSARQFPNYSSELNVNALLLGDSALYLCASSALPDRGTNEKLFFGSGTQLSVL.

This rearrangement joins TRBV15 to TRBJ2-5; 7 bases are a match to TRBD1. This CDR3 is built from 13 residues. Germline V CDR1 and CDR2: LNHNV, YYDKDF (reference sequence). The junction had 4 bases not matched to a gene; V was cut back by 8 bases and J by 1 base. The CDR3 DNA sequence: TGTGCCACCCGGACAGGAATCCAAGAGACCCAGTACTTC. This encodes CATRTGIQETQYF.

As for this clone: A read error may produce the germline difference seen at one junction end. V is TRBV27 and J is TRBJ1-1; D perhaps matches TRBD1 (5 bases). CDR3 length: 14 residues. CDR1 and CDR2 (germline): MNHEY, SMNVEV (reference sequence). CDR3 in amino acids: CASSLGGGNIEAFF. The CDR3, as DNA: TGTGCCAGCAGTTTAGGGGGGGGGAACATTGAAGCTTTCTTT.

The CDR3 spells CASSPRLAGAVSYNEQFF. In DNA form, the CDR3 reads TGTGCCAGCAGCCCAAGACTAGCGGGAGCCGTCTCCTACAATGAGCAGTTCTTC. This chain joins TRBV3-1 (or the pseudogene TRBV3-2) and TRBJ2-1, with 12 nucleotides matching TRBD2. This CDR3 spans 18 amino acids. V lost 4 bases and J lost 0; bases outside the gene matches: 7. Per germline, CDR1 LGHDT and CDR2 YNNKEL (reference sequence).

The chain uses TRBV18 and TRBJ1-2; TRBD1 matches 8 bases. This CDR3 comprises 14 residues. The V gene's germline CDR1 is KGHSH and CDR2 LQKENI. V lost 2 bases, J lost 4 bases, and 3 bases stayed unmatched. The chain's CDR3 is CASSPGTGFYGYTF. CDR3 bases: TGTGCCAGCTCACCAGGGACAGGATTCTATGGCTACACCTTC. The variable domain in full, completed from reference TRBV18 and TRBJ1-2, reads NAGVMQNPRHLVRRRGQEARLRCSPMKGHSHVYWYRQLPEEGLKFMVYLQKENIIDESGMPKERFSAEFPKEGPSILRIQQVVRGDSAAYFCASSPGTGFYGYTFGSGTRLTVV.

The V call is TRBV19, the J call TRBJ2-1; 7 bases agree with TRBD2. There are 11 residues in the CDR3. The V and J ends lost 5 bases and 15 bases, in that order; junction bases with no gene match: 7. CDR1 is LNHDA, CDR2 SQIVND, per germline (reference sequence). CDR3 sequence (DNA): TGTGCCAGTAGTTCCCGGGACTATCGGTTCTTC. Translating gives CASSSRDYRFF.

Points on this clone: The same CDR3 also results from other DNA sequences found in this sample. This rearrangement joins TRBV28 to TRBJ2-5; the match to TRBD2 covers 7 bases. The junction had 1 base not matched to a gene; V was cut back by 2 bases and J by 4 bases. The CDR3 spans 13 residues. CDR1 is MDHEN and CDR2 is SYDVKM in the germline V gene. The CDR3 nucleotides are TGTGCCAGCAGTTTACGGGGGGTAGAGACCCAGTACTTC. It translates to CASSLRGVETQYF.

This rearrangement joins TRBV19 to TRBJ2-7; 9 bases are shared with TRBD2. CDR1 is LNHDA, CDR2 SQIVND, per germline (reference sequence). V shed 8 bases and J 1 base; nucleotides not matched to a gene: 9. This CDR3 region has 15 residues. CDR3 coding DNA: TGTGCCAGTCGTAGCGCTAGCGGGATTTCCTACGAGCAGTACTTC. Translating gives CASRSASGISYEQYF.

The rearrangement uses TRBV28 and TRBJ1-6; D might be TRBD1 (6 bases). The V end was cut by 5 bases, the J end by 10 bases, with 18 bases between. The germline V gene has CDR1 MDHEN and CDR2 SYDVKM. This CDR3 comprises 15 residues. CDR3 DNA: TGTGCCAGCAGTCCTAGACTACAGGGAAACTCACCCCTCCACTTT. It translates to CASSPRLQGNSPLHF.

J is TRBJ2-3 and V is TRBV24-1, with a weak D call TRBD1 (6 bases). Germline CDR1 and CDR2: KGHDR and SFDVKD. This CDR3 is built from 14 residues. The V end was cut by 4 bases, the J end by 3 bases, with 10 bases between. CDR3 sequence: CATSEQGRTDTQYF. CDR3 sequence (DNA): TGTGCCACCAGTGAACAGGGAAGGACAGATACGCAGTATTTT.

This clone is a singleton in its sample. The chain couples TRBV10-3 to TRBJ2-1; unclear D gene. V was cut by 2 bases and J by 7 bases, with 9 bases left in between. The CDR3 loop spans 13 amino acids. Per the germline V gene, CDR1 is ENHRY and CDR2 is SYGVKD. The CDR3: CAISEEKSNEQFF. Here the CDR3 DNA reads TGTGCCATCAGTGAGGAGAAGTCAAATGAGCAGTTCTTC.

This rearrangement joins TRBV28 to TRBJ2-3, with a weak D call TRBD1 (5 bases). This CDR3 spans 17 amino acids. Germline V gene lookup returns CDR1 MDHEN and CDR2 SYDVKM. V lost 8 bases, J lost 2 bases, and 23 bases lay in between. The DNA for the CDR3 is TGTGCCAGCGTTGTAGGGGCGCTAAGGCGATCCACAGATACGCAGTATTTT. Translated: CASVVGALRRSTDTQYF.

The CDR3 nucleotides read TGTGCCAGCAGTTACTCTATGGGACTAGCGGAGAGATACGGGGAGCTGTTTTTT. It translates to CASSYSMGLAERYGELFF. The chain couples TRBV6-2 or TRBV6-3 to TRBJ2-2; 11 bases line up with TRBD2. The germline V gene encodes CDR1 MNHEY and CDR2 SVGEGT. V lost 0 bases, J lost 7 bases, and 10 bases stayed unmatched. The CDR3 is 18 residues long.

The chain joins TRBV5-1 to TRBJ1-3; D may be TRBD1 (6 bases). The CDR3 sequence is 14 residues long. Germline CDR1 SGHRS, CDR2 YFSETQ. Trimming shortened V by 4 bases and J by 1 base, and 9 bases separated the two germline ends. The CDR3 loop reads CASSPDSSGNTIYF. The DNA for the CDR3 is TGCGCCAGCAGCCCGGACAGTTCTGGAAACACCATATATTTT.

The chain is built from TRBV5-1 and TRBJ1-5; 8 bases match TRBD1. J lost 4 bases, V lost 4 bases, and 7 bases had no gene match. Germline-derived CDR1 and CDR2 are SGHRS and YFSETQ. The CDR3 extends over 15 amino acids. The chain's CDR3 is CASSVQGERNQPQHF. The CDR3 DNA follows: TGCGCCAGCAGCGTACAGGGGGAAAGGAATCAGCCCCAGCATTTT.

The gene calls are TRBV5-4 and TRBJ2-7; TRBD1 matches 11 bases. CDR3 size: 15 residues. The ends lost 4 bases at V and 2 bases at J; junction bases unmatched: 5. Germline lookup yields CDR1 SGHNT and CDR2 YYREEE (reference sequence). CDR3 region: CASSPGTGGPYEQYF. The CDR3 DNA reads TGTGCCAGCAGCCCAGGGACAGGGGGACCCTACGAGCAGTACTTC.

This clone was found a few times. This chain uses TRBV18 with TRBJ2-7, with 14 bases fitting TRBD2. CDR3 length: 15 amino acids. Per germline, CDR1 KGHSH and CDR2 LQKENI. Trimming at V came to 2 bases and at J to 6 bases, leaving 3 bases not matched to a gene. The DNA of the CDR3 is TGTGCCAGCTCACCAGCGGGACTAGCGGGAGTCGAGCAGTACTTC. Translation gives CASSPAGLAGVEQYF.

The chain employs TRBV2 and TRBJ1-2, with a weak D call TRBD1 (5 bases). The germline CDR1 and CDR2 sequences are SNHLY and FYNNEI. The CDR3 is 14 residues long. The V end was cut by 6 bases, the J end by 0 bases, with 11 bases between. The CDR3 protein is CASSLRGANYGYTF. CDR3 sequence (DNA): TGTGCCAGCAGCCTCCGGGGGGCTAACTATGGCTACACCTTC.

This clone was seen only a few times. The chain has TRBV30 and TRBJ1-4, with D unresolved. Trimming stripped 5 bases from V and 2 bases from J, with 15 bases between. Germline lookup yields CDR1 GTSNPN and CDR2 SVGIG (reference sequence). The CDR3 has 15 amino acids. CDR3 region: CAWSLEGGTNEKLFF. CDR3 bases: TGTGCCTGGTCACTTGAGGGAGGGACTAATGAAAAACTGTTTTTT.

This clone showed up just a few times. The CDR3 spells CASSPTARDTEAFF. CDR3 bases: TGTGCCAGCTCACCCACAGCGAGGGACACTGAAGCTTTCTTT. The chain couples TRBV18 to TRBJ1-1; D gene uncertain. The germline gives CDR1 KGHSH, CDR2 LQKENI. Trimming stripped 3 bases from V and 3 bases from J, with 11 bases between. The CDR3 is 14 residues long.

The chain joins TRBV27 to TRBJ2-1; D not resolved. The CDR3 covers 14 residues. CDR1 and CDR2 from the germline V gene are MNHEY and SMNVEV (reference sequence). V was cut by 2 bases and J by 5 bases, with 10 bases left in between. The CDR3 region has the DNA TGTGCCAGCAGTTTAAAACTCCGCCACAATGAGCAGTTCTTC. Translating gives CASSLKLRHNEQFF.

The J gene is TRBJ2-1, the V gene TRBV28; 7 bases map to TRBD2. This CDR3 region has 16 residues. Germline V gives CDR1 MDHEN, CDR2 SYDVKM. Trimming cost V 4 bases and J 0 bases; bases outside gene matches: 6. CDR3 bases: TGTGCCAGCAGTTCCCCCGGGGGGACCTCCTACAATGAGCAGTTCTTC. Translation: CASSSPGGTSYNEQFF.

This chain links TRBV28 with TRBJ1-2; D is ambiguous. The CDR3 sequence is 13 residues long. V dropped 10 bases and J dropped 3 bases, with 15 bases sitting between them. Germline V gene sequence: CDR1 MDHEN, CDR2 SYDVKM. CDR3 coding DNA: TGTGCCATTACCCCAGGCAGCCACTATGGCTACACCTTC. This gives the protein CAITPGSHYGYTF.

As DNA, the CDR3 is TGTGCTAGTGGCCCCCCGGACAGGGGGTCCTACGAGCAGTACTTC. Protein product: CASGPPDRGSYEQYF. This rearrangement joins TRBV12-5 to TRBJ2-7, with TRBD1 matching 10 bases. The CDR3 has 15 residues. The V gene end was trimmed by 6 bases and the J gene end by 1 base; junction bases not matched to a gene: 6. CDR1 is LGHNT, CDR2 FRNRAP, per germline.

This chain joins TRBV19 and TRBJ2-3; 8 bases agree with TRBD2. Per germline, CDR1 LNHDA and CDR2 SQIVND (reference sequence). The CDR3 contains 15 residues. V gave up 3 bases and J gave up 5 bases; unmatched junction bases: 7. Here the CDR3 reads CASSIYGRVGDTQYF. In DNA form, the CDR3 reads TGTGCCAGTAGTATCTACGGGAGGGTGGGAGATACGCAGTATTTT.

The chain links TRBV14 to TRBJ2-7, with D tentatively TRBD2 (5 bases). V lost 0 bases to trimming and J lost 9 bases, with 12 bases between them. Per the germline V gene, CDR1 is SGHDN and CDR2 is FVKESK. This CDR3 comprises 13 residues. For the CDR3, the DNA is TGTGCCAGCAGCCAAGAGGACTCCCGGCGGCAGTACTTC. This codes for CASSQEDSRRQYF.

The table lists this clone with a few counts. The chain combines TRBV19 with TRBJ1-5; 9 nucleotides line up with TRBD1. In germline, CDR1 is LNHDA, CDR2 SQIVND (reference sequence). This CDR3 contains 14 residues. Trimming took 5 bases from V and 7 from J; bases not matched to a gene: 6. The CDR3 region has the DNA TGTGCCAGTAGTCTGACCGGACAGGGGCAGCCCCAGCATTTT. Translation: CASSLTGQGQPQHF.

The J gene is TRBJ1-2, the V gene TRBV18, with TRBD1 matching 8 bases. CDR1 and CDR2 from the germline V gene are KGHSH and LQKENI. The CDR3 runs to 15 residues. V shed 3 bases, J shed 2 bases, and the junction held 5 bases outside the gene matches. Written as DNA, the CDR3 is TGTGCCAGCTCACCTAGGGACAGGACCAACTATGGCTACACCTTC. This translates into CASSPRDRTNYGYTF.

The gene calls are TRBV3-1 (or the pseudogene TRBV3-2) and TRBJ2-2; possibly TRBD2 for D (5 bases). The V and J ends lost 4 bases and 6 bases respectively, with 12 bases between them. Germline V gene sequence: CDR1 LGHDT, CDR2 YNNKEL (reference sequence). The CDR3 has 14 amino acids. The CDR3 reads CASSPRSGAGELFF. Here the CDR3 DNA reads TGTGCCAGCAGCCCCCGATCCGGGGCCGGGGAGCTGTTTTTT.

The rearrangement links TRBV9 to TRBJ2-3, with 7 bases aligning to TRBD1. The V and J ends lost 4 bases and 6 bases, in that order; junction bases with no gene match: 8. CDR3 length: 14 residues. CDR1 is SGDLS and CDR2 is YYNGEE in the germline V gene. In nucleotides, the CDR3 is TGTGCCAGCAGCCCCCTGAGGGGGCAGGATACGCAGTATTTT. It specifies CASSPLRGQDTQYF.

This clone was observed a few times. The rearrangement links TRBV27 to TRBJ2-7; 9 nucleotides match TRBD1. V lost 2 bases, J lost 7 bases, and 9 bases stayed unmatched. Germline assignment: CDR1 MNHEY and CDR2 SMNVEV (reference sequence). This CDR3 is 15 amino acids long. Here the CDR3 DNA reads TGTGCCAGCAGTTTAGGGGACAGGGTTATTGAGGAGCAGTACTTC. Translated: CASSLGDRVIEEQYF.

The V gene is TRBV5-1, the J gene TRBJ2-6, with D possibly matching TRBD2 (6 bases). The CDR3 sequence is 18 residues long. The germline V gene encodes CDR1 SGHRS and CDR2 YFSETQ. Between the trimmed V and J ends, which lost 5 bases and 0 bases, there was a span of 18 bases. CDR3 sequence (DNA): TGCGCCAGCAGTTCTCGGGGGTTCACAACCTCTGGGGCCAACGTCCTGACTTTC. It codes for CASSSRGFTTSGANVLTF.